Reported below is one T cell receptor beta chain. Antigen specificity is unknown. Clones were sequenced by immunoSEQ multiplex PCR, and TCRdb holds only the in-frame ones, with some missing. The repertoire includes over 45,000 clones, approximately 70% of them detected once, and around 16% sits in the top ten. These data are taken from a study of vaccination effects on CD4 cells after COVID-19. Before sequencing, viral peptide pools were used by the ViraFEST assay to expand antigen-specific CD4+ T cells. Isolating CD4+ T cells followed 9 to 10 days of culture. Each vaccine recipient was nucleocapsid antibody negative and had no prior SARS-CoV-2 infection. The researchers cultured some 1.9 million PBMC per well with approximately 10 IU/ml IL-2 and around 9.5 ug/ml peptides. Fresh IL-2-containing medium replaced half the medium on days 3 and 7. The germline V gene has CDR1 MDHEN and CDR2 SYDVKM. This CDR3 has 15 residues. The trim removed 2 bases at V and 6 bases at J, leaving 5 bases unmatched.

The chain is built from TRBV28 and TRBJ1-5; 9 positions agree with TRBD1. The source is a human donor who received a COVID-19 vaccine. The sequences come from CD4+ T cells from PBMCs cultured with SARS-CoV-2 spike peptides, collected before COVID-19 vaccination. The CDR3 nucleotides read TGTGCCAGCAGTTTAGGGGGACAGGGACGTCAGCCCCAGCATTTT. Its translation: CASSLGGQGRQPQHF.